This T cell receptor (beta chain) emerged from a study of cytomegalovirus exposure and HLA in healthy donors. The overall study: T cells numbering some 170 million yielded roughly 120 million unique TCR beta sequences in an earlier analysis.

The study's findings and limits: Most CMV-associated TCR beta chains were later found to appear HLA-restricted. In vitro assays verified that three CMV-associated chains recognized CMV antigens specifically.

With 60 Vbeta and 13 Jbeta primers, the PCR was carried out. TCRdb keeps only in-frame clones here, not all; method: immunoSEQ multiplex PCR. The table lists about 110,000 clones, approximately 80% of them singletons, with approximately 0.9% in the top ten. A remark on this clone: Its antigen is not identified.

Sequenced sample: PBMCs. This clonotype was sampled from a woman in her 30s in good health and CMV-seronegative.

Here the CDR3 reads CASSLGLAAEYQETQYF. DNA for the CDR3: TGTGCCAGCAGCTTAGGACTAGCGGCGGAGTACCAAGAGACCCAGTACTTC. The chain is built from TRBV13 and TRBJ2-5, with 8 bases fitting TRBD2. The trim removed 0 bases at V and 0 bases at J, leaving 6 bases unmatched. CDR1 is PRHDT, CDR2 FYEKMQ, per germline (reference sequence). The CDR3 has 17 residues.